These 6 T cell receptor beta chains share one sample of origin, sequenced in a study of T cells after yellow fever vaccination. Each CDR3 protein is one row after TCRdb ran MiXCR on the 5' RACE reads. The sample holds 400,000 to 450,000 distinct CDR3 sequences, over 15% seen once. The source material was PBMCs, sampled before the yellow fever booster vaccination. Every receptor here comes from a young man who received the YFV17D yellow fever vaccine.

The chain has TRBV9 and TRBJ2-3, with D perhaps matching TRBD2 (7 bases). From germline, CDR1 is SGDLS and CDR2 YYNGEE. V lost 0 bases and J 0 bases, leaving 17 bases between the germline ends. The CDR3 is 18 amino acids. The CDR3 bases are TGTGCCAGCAGCGTAGAGGGGGACTACGTCTTTAGCACAGATACGCAGTATTTT. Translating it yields CASSVEGDYVFSTDTQYF.

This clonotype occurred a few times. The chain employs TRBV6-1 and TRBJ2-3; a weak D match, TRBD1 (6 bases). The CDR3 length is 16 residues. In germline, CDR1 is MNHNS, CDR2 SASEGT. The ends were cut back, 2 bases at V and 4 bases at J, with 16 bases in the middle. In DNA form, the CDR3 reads TGTGCCAGCAGTGAAATAGGAGGCAGGGGTTCAGATACGCAGTATTTT. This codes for CASSEIGGRGSDTQYF.

The chain's CDR3 is CASSLRDSDSPLHF. The CDR3 DNA is TGTGCCAGCAGCCTCCGGGACAGCGATTCACCCCTCCACTTT. The genes are TRBV6-5 and TRBJ1-6, with 7 bases lining up with TRBD1. Trimming cost V 6 bases and J 8 bases; bases outside gene matches: 7. Germline V gene sequence: CDR1 MNHEY, CDR2 SVGAGI. The CDR3 length is 14 residues.

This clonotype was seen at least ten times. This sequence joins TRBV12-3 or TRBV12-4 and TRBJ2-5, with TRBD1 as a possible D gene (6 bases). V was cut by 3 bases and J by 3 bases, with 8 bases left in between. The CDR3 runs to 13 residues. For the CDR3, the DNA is TGTGCCAGCAGTTTCTCAGGGGAAGAGACCCAGTACTTC. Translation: CASSFSGEETQYF.

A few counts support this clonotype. CDR3 bases: TGCAGTGCTAGGCTAGCGGGCCAAGAGACCCAGTACTTC. It encodes CSARLAGQETQYF. The V and J genes are TRBV20-1 and TRBJ2-5; 8 nucleotides match TRBD2. The CDR3 runs to 13 residues. The V gene's germline CDR1 is DFQATT and CDR2 SNEGSKA (reference sequence). Trimming at V came to 3 bases and at J to 1 base, leaving 1 base not matched to a gene.

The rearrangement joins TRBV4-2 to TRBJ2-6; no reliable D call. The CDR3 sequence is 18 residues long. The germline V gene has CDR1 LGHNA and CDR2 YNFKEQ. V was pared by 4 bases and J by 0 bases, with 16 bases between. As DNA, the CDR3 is TGTGCCAGCAGCCCTGAGGTGGGCCAACACTCTGGGGCCAACGTCCTGACTTTC. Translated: CASSPEVGQHSGANVLTF.